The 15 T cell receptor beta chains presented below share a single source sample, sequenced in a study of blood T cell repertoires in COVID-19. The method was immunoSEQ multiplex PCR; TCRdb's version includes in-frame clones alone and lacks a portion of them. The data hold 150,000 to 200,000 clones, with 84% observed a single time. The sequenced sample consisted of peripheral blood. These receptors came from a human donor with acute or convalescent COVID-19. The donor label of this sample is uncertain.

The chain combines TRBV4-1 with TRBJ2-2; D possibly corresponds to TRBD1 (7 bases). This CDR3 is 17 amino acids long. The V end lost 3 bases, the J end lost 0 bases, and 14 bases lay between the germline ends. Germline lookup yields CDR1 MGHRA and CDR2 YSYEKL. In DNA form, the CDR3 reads TGCGCCAGCAGCCAGATGGGACAGCGGGCGAACACCGGGGAGCTGTTTTTT. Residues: CASSQMGQRANTGELFF.

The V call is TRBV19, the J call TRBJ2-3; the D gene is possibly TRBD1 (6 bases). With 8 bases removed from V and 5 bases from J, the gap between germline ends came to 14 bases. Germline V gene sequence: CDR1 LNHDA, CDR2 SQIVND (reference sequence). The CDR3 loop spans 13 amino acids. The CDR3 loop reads CASGPTGGDTQYF. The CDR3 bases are TGTGCCAGTGGACCGACAGGAGGAGATACGCAGTATTTT.

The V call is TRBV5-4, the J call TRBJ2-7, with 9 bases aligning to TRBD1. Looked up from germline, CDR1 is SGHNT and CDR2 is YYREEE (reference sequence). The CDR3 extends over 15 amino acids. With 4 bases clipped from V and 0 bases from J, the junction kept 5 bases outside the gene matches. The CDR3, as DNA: TGTGCCAGCAGCATCGGGACAGGGAGCTCCTACGAGCAGTACTTC. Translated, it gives CASSIGTGSSYEQYF.

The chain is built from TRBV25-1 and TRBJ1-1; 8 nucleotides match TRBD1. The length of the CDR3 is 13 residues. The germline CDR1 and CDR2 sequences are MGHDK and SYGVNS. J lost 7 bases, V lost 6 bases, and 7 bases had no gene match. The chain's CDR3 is CASSWTGKNEAFF. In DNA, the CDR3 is TGTGCCAGCAGCTGGACAGGGAAGAATGAAGCTTTCTTT.

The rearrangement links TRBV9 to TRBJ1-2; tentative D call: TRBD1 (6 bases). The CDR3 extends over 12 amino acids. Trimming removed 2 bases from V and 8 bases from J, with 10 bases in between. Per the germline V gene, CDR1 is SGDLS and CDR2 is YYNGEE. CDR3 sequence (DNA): TGTGCCAGCAGCGTCCAGGGGTACGGCTACACCTTC. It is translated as CASSVQGYGYTF.

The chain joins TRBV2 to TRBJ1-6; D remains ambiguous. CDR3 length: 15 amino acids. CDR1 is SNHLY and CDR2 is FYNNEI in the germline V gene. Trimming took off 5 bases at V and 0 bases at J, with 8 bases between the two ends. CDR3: CASSIDISYNSPLHF. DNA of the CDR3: TGTGCCAGCAGTATCGACATCTCCTATAATTCACCCCTCCACTTT.

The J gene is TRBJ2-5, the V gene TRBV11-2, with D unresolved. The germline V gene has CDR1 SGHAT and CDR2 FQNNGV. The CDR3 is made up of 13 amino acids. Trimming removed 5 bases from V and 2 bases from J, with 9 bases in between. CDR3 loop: CASSRGIQETQYF. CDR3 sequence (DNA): TGTGCCAGCAGCCGAGGTATACAAGAGACCCAGTACTTC.

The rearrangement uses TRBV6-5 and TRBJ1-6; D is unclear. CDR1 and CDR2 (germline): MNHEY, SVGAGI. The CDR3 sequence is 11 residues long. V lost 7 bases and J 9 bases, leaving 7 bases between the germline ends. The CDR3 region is CASKGGSPLHF. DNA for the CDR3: TGTGCCAGCAAGGGAGGTTCACCCCTCCACTTT.

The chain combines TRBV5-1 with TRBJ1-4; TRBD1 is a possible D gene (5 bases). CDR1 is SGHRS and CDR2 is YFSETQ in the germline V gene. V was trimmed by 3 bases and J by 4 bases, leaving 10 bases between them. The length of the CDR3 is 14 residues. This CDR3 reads CASSSDSFNEKLFF. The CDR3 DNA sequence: TGCGCCAGCAGCTCCGACAGTTTTAATGAAAAACTGTTTTTT.

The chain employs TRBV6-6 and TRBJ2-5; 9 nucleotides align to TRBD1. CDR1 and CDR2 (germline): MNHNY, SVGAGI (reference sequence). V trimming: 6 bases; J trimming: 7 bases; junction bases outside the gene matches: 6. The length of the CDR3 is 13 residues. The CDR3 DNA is TGTGCCAGCAGCCTCGACAGGGGGTGGACCCAGTACTTC. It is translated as CASSLDRGWTQYF.

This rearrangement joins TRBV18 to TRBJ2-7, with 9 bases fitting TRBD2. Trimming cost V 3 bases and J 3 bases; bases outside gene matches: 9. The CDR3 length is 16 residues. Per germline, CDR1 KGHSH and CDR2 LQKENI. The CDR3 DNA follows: TGTGCCAGCTCACCCCGTGGCGGGGGGGGAGTCTACGAGCAGTACTTC. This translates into CASSPRGGGGVYEQYF.

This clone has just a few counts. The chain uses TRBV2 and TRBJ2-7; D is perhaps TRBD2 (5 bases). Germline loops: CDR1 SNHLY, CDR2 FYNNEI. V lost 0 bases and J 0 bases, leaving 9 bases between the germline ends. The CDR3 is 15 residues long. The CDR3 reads CASSEALAVSYEQYF. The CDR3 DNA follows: TGTGCCAGCAGTGAAGCGCTAGCTGTCTCCTACGAGCAGTACTTC. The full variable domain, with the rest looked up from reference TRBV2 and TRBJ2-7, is EPEVTQTPSHQVTQMGQEVILRCVPISNHLYFYWYRQILGQKVEFLVSFYNNEISEKSEIFDDQFSVERPDGSNFTLKIRSTKLEDSAMYFCASSEALAVSYEQYFGPGTRLTVT.

The CDR3 is CASSLTSGAKNIQYF. The CDR3 nucleotides read TGTGCCAGCAGCTTGACTAGCGGGGCCAAAAACATTCAGTACTTC. The genes are TRBV6-6 and TRBJ2-4; TRBD2 aligns across 10 bases. Germline CDR1 MNHNY, CDR2 SVGAGI (reference sequence). V was pared by 6 bases and J by 1 base, with 3 bases of the junction left unmatched. The CDR3 loop spans 15 amino acids.

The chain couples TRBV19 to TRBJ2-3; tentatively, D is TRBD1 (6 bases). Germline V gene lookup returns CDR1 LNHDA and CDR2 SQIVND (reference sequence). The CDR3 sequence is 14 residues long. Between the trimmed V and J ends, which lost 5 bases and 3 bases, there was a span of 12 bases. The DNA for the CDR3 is TGTGCCAGTAGTTTAACAGGGCAGACAGATACGCAGTATTTT. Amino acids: CASSLTGQTDTQYF.

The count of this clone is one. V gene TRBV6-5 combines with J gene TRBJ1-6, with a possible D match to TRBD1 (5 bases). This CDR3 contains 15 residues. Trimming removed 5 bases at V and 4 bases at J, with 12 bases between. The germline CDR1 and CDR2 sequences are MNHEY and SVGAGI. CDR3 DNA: TGTGCCAGCAGTATCCGACAGACATATAATTCACCCCTCCACTTT. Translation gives CASSIRQTYNSPLHF.